The table lists the clone carrying this T cell receptor (beta chain) with a count of one. Authors' processing steps: The authors estimated nucleated cell counts from reference gene primer amplification. Clones were read by immunoSEQ multiplex PCR, and TCRdb kept only the in-frame ones, dropping some. The D gene and trimming were derived from the DNA, and the V and J assignments and clone size from that table. The sample gives over 250,000 clones, around 86% of which show up once; around 2.1% is in the top ten. Germline CDR1 and CDR2: KGHSH and LQKENI. V was trimmed by 0 bases and J by 0 bases, leaving 16 bases between them. The CDR3 length is 18 residues. The entry originates in a study of blood T cell repertoires in COVID-19.

The origin of this receptor is a man in his fifties or sixties with acute or convalescent COVID-19. Sample: peripheral blood. The chain has TRBV18 and TRBJ2-3, with D possibly matching TRBD2 (6 bases). The CDR3, as DNA: TGTGCCAGCTCACCACCGGGGAGGTTGATATCCAGCACAGATACGCAGTATTTT. This translates into CASSPPGRLISSTDTQYF.